These 32 T cell receptor beta chains share one sample of origin, sequenced in a study of T cell clones after liver transplantation (dated by TCRdb to about 2019). Libraries were made using the immunoSEQ multiplex PCR assay. TCRdb re-hosts the immuneACCESS table, in-frame sequences only. Its copies lack some clones; in the studies checked, an unresolved V gene accounts for under half of them, and the cause for the rest is not known. The sample table holds around 110,000 clones, of which about nine tenths were seen once. Roughly 0.8% of the sample belongs to the ten largest clones. The sequenced sample was CD4+ T cells from blood, obtained 12 months after liver transplant. These TCRs come from a human patient who received a liver transplant. After a transplant, some T cells may be of graft donor origin.

The chain combines TRBV18 with TRBJ1-1, with TRBD1 matching 7 bases. V shed 6 bases, J shed 3 bases, and the junction held 10 bases outside the gene matches. The CDR3 spans 15 residues. CDR1 and CDR2 from the germline V gene are KGHSH and LQKENI. The DNA of the CDR3 is TGTGCCAGCTCCCCCACGACAGGGTCGGACACTGAAGCTTTCTTT. Translating gives CASSPTTGSDTEAFF.

The chain has TRBV5-4 and TRBJ2-2; D might be TRBD1 or TRBD2, each matching 6 bases. In germline, CDR1 is SGHNT, CDR2 YYREEE (reference sequence). Between the trimmed V and J ends, which lost 0 bases and 7 bases, there was a span of 13 bases. This CDR3 region has 15 residues. The CDR3 protein is CASSLDGGGIGELFF. The CDR3 DNA follows: TGTGCCAGCAGCTTGGATGGGGGCGGGATCGGGGAGCTGTTTTTT.

The chain combines TRBV28 with TRBJ1-1; tentative D call: TRBD1 (5 bases). The ends were cut back, 7 bases at V and 0 bases at J, with 9 bases in the middle. From germline, CDR1 is MDHEN and CDR2 SYDVKM. CDR3 length: 13 amino acids. The CDR3 coding sequence is TGTGCCAGCAAAACGGGACTGAACACTGAAGCTTTCTTT. Translating gives CASKTGLNTEAFF.

This chain joins TRBV11-2 and TRBJ1-5; TRBD1 agrees at 8 bases. CDR1 is SGHAT and CDR2 is FQNNGV in the germline V gene. CDR3 length equals 14 residues. Losses at the gene ends were 1 base for V and 7 bases for J; bases not matched to a gene: 3. The CDR3 sequence is CASSLAGGDQPQHF. For the CDR3, the DNA is TGTGCCAGCAGCTTAGCAGGGGGCGACCAGCCCCAGCATTTT.

The V call is TRBV10-2, the J call TRBJ2-7, with 7 bases that match TRBD2. The CDR3 has 15 residues. Trimming removed 2 bases from V and 4 bases from J; junction bases left unmatched: 8. The germline V gene encodes CDR1 WSHSY and CDR2 SAAADI. CDR3 sequence reads: CASSERGGRSYEQYF. In nucleotides, the CDR3 is TGCGCCAGCAGTGAGAGGGGCGGGAGATCTTACGAGCAGTACTTC.

The rearrangement joins TRBV7-2 to TRBJ1-4; the match to TRBD1 covers 11 bases. V gave up 5 bases and J gave up 0 bases; unmatched junction bases: 8. Per germline, CDR1 SGHTA and CDR2 FQGNSA. This CDR3 is built from 18 residues. The CDR3 nucleotides are TGTGCCAGCAGCAAAGGGACAGGGGGTGTTGCAACTAATGAAAAACTGTTTTTT. Its protein is CASSKGTGGVATNEKLFF.

This clone was seen only once. V and J are TRBV29-1 and TRBJ2-7; unclear D gene. CDR3 length: 10 amino acids. Trimming stripped 6 bases from V and 7 bases from J, with 10 bases between. Germline CDR1 SQVTM, CDR2 ANQGSEA. The CDR3 loop reads CSVKTGEQYF. CDR3 in DNA: TGCAGCGTAAAGACCGGGGAGCAGTACTTC.

The V and J genes are TRBV5-1 and TRBJ2-5; 8 positions agree with TRBD1. V lost 2 bases to trimming and J lost 3 bases; unmatched junction nucleotides: 3. Germline values: CDR1 SGHRS, CDR2 YFSETQ. The CDR3 has 14 amino acids. CDR3 sequence reads: CASSFDRGEETQYF. In nucleotides, the CDR3 is TGCGCCAGCAGCTTCGACAGGGGTGAAGAGACCCAGTACTTC. Complete variable domain (other parts from reference TRBV5-1 and TRBJ2-5): KAGVTQTPRYLIKTRGQQVTLSCSPISGHRSVSWYQQTPGQGLQFLFEYFSETQRNKGNFPGRFSGRQFSNSRSEMNVSTLELGDSALYLCASSFDRGEETQYFGPGTRLLVL.

The CDR3: CASSFIGLAEAFF. The CDR3 DNA follows: TGTGCCAGCAGTTTCATCGGCCTGGCTGAAGCTTTCTTT. The rearrangement joins TRBV27 to TRBJ1-1; D remains unclear. Germline assignment: CDR1 MNHEY and CDR2 SMNVEV (reference sequence). With 3 bases removed from V and 6 bases from J, the gap between germline ends came to 11 bases. The CDR3 spans 13 residues.

The V and J genes are TRBV30 and TRBJ1-2, with TRBD1 as a possible D gene (6 bases). The germline V gene has CDR1 GTSNPN and CDR2 SVGIG (reference sequence). V lost 5 bases and J lost 6, with 13 bases in between. The CDR3 extends over 12 amino acids. The CDR3 is CAWGQGGNGYTF. CDR3 sequence (DNA): TGTGCCTGGGGTCAAGGGGGTAATGGCTACACCTTC.

V is TRBV29-1 and J is TRBJ1-1, with D hard to call. The CDR3 totals 11 residues. The germline CDR1 and CDR2 sequences are SQVTM and ANQGSEA. V lost 4 bases, J lost 4 bases, and 7 bases lay in between. CDR3 sequence: CSVVRSTEAFF. CDR3 nucleotides: TGCAGCGTTGTCAGGAGCACTGAAGCTTTCTTT.

The rearrangement links TRBV28 to TRBJ1-2, with D perhaps TRBD1 (6 bases). Trimming took off 9 bases at V and 3 bases at J, with 11 bases between the two ends. The V gene's germline CDR1 is MDHEN and CDR2 SYDVKM. The CDR3 length is 12 residues. CDR3 bases: TGTGCCAGTAGGGGGTACGACTATGGCTACACCTTC. Translation gives CASRGYDYGYTF.

V gene TRBV19 combines with J gene TRBJ1-2, with D maybe TRBD1 (5 bases). The CDR3 sequence is 13 residues long. Trimming left V 6 bases short and J 6 bases short, with 14 bases between. Per the germline V gene, CDR1 is LNHDA and CDR2 is SQIVND (reference sequence). The CDR3 region is CASSPSQGDGYTF. The CDR3 nucleotides read TGTGCCAGTAGCCCCTCCCAGGGTGATGGCTACACCTTC.

The CDR3 is CASSLIQYSGANVLTF. CDR3 DNA sequence: TGTGCCAGCAGCTTGATTCAATACTCTGGGGCCAACGTCCTGACTTTC. The J gene is TRBJ2-6, the V gene TRBV5-6; D is undetermined. CDR3 length: 16 amino acids. Per germline, CDR1 SGHDT and CDR2 YYEEEE. The germline V and J ends were trimmed by 1 base and 0 bases, with 8 bases remaining between them.

The chain uses TRBV7-8 and TRBJ2-2; weak D call: TRBD2 (6 bases). Germline V CDR1 and CDR2: SGHVS, FQNEAQ. Trimming pared 5 bases from V and 1 base from J, leaving 20 bases between. The CDR3 is 18 residues long. CDR3 protein: CASSPPPSSAENTGELFF. The CDR3 bases are TGTGCCAGCAGCCCACCACCTTCTAGCGCAGAGAACACCGGGGAGCTGTTTTTT.

This chain uses TRBV11-1 with TRBJ2-7; D may correspond to TRBD1 or TRBD2 (6 bases each). Trimming pared 3 bases from V and 5 bases from J, leaving 11 bases between. Per germline, CDR1 SGHAT and CDR2 FQDESV (reference sequence). The CDR3 totals 13 residues. The chain's CDR3 is CASSFRGEDEQYF. The DNA of the CDR3 is TGTGCCAGCAGCTTTAGGGGGGAGGACGAGCAGTACTTC.

The rearrangement links TRBV29-1 to TRBJ2-5; 13 positions match TRBD2. The CDR3 has 14 amino acids. Looked up from germline, CDR1 is SQVTM and CDR2 is ANQGSEA. V shed 6 bases, J shed 6 bases, and the junction held 7 bases outside the gene matches. CDR3 sequence reads: CSVLGLAGEKTQYF. The CDR3 DNA reads as TGCAGCGTCCTAGGACTAGCGGGAGAAAAGACCCAGTACTTC.

This clone was detected once. V is TRBV9 and J is TRBJ2-6, with 10 nucleotides matching TRBD1. Germline-derived CDR1 and CDR2 are SGDLS and YYNGEE. CDR3 length: 17 amino acids. V was pared by 3 bases and J by 4 bases, with 7 bases of the junction left unmatched. The CDR3, as DNA: TGTGCCAGCAGCGCCGGACAGGGGGGAGGCGGGGCCAACGTCCTGACTTTC. This codes for CASSAGQGGGGANVLTF.

The gene calls are TRBV6-5 and TRBJ2-5; 9 bases map to TRBD2. The CDR3 covers 15 residues. Looked up from germline, CDR1 is MNHEY and CDR2 is SVGAGI. Trimming cost V 6 bases and J 7 bases; bases outside gene matches: 12. The chain's CDR3 is CASSPLGGRAGTQYF. The DNA of the CDR3 is TGTGCCAGCAGCCCCCTGGGCGGGAGGGCCGGGACCCAGTACTTC.

The V call is TRBV28, the J call TRBJ2-1, with D unclear. Germline V gene data show CDR1 as MDHEN and CDR2 as SYDVKM. V gave up 6 bases and J gave up 4 bases, with 13 bases separating them. This CDR3 spans 14 amino acids. This CDR3 is CASRADTSYNEQFF. CDR3 nucleotides: TGTGCCAGCAGGGCCGATACGTCGTACAATGAGCAGTTCTTC.

V is TRBV18 and J is TRBJ2-7, with 8 bases aligning to TRBD2. Germline V gene lookup returns CDR1 KGHSH and CDR2 LQKENI. J gave up 5 bases and V 3 bases, and 9 bases lay outside the gene matches. The CDR3 loop spans 15 amino acids. The CDR3 DNA is TGTGCCAGCTCACCTGGACTAGCCTCGGAGGACGAGCAGTACTTC. Amino acids: CASSPGLASEDEQYF. Complete variable domain (other parts from reference TRBV18 and TRBJ2-7): NAGVMQNPRHLVRRRGQEARLRCSPMKGHSHVYWYRQLPEEGLKFMVYLQKENIIDESGMPKERFSAEFPKEGPSILRIQQVVRGDSAAYFCASSPGLASEDEQYFGPGTRLTVT.

The gene calls are TRBV6-6 and TRBJ2-7; 7 nucleotides line up with TRBD2. V shed 6 bases and J 7 bases; nucleotides not matched to a gene: 15. In germline, CDR1 is MNHNY, CDR2 SVGAGI (reference sequence). The CDR3 is 15 residues long. CDR3 DNA sequence: TGTGCCAGCAGCCCCTGGGGAGGGACCGCTGCGGAGCAGTACTTC. This codes for CASSPWGGTAAEQYF.

The rearrangement joins TRBV29-1 to TRBJ2-1; TRBD1 is a possible D gene (5 bases). Germline V gene data show CDR1 as SQVTM and CDR2 as ANQGSEA. Trimming pared 2 bases from V and 2 bases from J, leaving 13 bases between. CDR3 length: 15 residues. CDR3 DNA sequence: TGCAGCGTTGAATACAGGACAAAAACCTACAATGAGCAGTTCTTC. This encodes CSVEYRTKTYNEQFF.

The V gene is TRBV5-1, the J gene TRBJ2-6, with D perhaps matching TRBD2 (5 bases). The CDR3 consists of 16 residues. Germline V gives CDR1 SGHRS, CDR2 YFSETQ. The V end was cut by 0 bases, the J end by 2 bases, with 9 bases between. CDR3 in DNA: TGCGCCAGCAGCTTGGCCCGGGGAACTGGGGCCAACGTCCTGACTTTC. Its protein product is CASSLARGTGANVLTF.

The genes are TRBV11-3 and TRBJ2-5; 13 nucleotides agree with TRBD2. CDR1 is SGHNT, CDR2 YENEEA, per germline. This CDR3 contains 15 residues. The junction had 8 bases not matched to a gene; V was cut back by 6 bases and J by 7 bases. The CDR3 DNA sequence: TGTGCCAGCAGTCAAGGACTAGCGGGAGTTGGGACCCAGTACTTC. Amino acid sequence: CASSQGLAGVGTQYF. The entire variable domain, with the rest obtained from reference TRBV11-3 and TRBJ2-5, is as follows: EAGVVQSPRYKIIEKKQPVAFWCNPISGHNTLYWYLQNLGQGPELLIRYENEEAVDDSQLPKDRFSAERLKGVDSTLKIQPAELGDSAVYLCASSQGLAGVGTQYFGPGTRLLVL.

Regarding this clone: The sample contains more than one DNA sequence encoding this CDR3. The chain employs TRBV5-1 and TRBJ2-3; 10 bases match TRBD2. This CDR3 region has 15 residues. V lost 2 bases, J lost 1 base, and 1 base stayed unmatched. Germline lookup yields CDR1 SGHRS and CDR2 YFSETQ. CDR3 bases: TGCGCCAGCAGCTTAGGGACTAGCGGCACAGATACGCAGTATTTT. Its protein product is CASSLGTSGTDTQYF.

The J gene is TRBJ2-7, the V gene TRBV27, with D unclear. With 0 bases removed from V and 2 bases from J, the gap between germline ends came to 11 bases. The CDR3 extends over 15 amino acids. Per the germline V gene, CDR1 is MNHEY and CDR2 is SMNVEV (reference sequence). CDR3 loop: CASSLSWDLTYEQYF. The CDR3 region has the DNA TGTGCCAGCAGTTTATCGTGGGATCTTACCTACGAGCAGTACTTC.

The rearrangement joins TRBV10-1 to TRBJ1-1; TRBD1 matches 9 bases. The V segment lost 4 bases and the J segment 0 bases; nucleotides outside the gene matches: 3. The germline gives CDR1 WNHNN, CDR2 SYGVQD (reference sequence). The CDR3 loop spans 15 amino acids. CDR3 amino acids: CASSVNRGLNTEAFF. As DNA, the CDR3 is TGCGCCAGCAGTGTTAACAGGGGGCTGAACACTGAAGCTTTCTTT.

This clone was seen once. V gene TRBV5-1 combines with J gene TRBJ2-5; 7 bases are shared with TRBD2. The CDR3 is made up of 11 amino acids. Germline V gives CDR1 SGHRS, CDR2 YFSETQ. Trimming removed 5 bases from V and 5 bases from J; junction bases left unmatched: 0. CDR3 protein: CASRAGETQYF. Written as DNA, the CDR3 is TGCGCCAGCAGAGCGGGGGAGACCCAGTACTTC.

This clone was picked up one time. The chain couples TRBV7-2 to TRBJ2-7; D unclear. Germline V gene lookup returns CDR1 SGHTA and CDR2 FQGNSA. Trimming left V 5 bases short and J 1 base short, with 6 bases between. The CDR3 loop spans 12 amino acids. CDR3 nucleotide sequence: TGTGCCAGCAGCGTAAATTCCTACGAGCAGTACTTC. Its translation is CASSVNSYEQYF.

This clone was observed a handful of times. The CDR3 region is CASSLLSDEQYF. CDR3 DNA sequence: TGTGCCAGCAGCTTATTAAGCGACGAGCAGTACTTC. The chain is built from TRBV11-3 and TRBJ2-7; D unresolved. The CDR3 has 12 amino acids. Trimming took 2 bases from V and 5 from J, leaving 7 bases between them. CDR1 SGHNT and CDR2 YENEEA come from the germline V gene.

The chain links TRBV6-6 to TRBJ1-3, with TRBD1 as a possible D gene (5 bases). Germline lookup yields CDR1 MNHNY and CDR2 SVGAGI (reference sequence). The V end lost 2 bases, the J end lost 4 bases, and 12 bases lay between the germline ends. The CDR3 loop spans 15 amino acids. The CDR3 nucleotides read TGTGCCAGCAGTTACCCAGGGATTTCAGGAAACACCATATATTTT. It encodes CASSYPGISGNTIYF.